This entry describes one TCR beta chain. Its binding antigen is unknown. No much larger clonotype is one base removed from it; base qualities were not supplied. The sample is drawn from a study of blood T cell repertoires in COVID-19 (TCRdb year 2020). Turning to the overall study: The collaborator samples originated in the United States, Italy and Spain and spanned the acute and convalescent phases of COVID-19. The prospective study material was composed of cDNA or gDNA derived from T cells, B-cell-depleted T cells, or PBMCs. Subjects who had been exposed to COVID-19, were actively infected with it, or had recovered from it provided the deeply sampled blood TCRbeta repertoires that made up the dataset. The repertoires were made available in a free public database intended to serve as a resource for research on the immune response to SARS-CoV-2. Samples were obtained from the ongoing ImmuneRACE study (first 160 participants) and from over a thousand subjects provided by 6 global collaborators. The sample metadata nearly always contained a de-identified subject ID, COVID-19 status, age in years and sex. Where available, HLA class I and class II types were obtained from metadata supplied by the sample provider rather than from assay-based typing.

Per the germline V gene, SGDLS is the CDR1 and YYNGEE is the CDR2. Spanning cysteine to phenylalanine, the CDR3 consists of 15 amino acids. CDR3 DNA is the only sequence kept; it has 45 bases, read in frame from the first base. Cut back by 0 bases and 0 bases, the V and J ends lie 8 bases apart. The collaborating institutions used their own protocols to collect whole blood in K2EDTA tubes. For TCRbeta analysis, collaborators shipped samples in one of three forms: frozen whole blood, isolated PBMCs, or DNA extracted from either of those sample types. What the authors observed across the whole study: The quantity of clinical and demographic metadata differed by source and by participant and was supplied without curation.

The immunoSEQ Assay, a bias-controlled multiplex PCR, was used to amplify TCRbeta CDR3 regions from genomic DNA. The study's processing was this. Within the assay, amplification of reference gene primers was used to estimate how many nucleated cells each sample contained. To quantify the absolute abundance of each unique TCRbeta CDR3 rearrangement, sequence reads were collapsed and filtered. Productive Simpson clonality was computed per sample as the square root of Simpson's diversity index over productive rearrangements. TCRdb took this table from immuneACCESS and kept in-frame rearrangements with V and J called. Such tables lack part of the clones; where checked against another copy, unresolved V genes explain under half of the gap, and the rest is unexplained. Clonal size and the V and J genes are those of that table, whereas D and trimming came from the DNA. This sample has around 120,000 clones in its table, and approximately 82% of those were observed once. Over 5% of the sample is taken by the ten largest.

The TCR comes from a man older than 75 with active or convalescent COVID-19. The sequence is built from TRBV9 and TRBJ2-3; the D segment cannot be called with confidence. The source material was peripheral blood. In nucleotides, the sequence is TGTGCCAGCAGCGTAGGGGCTACCAGCACAGATACGCAGTATTTT. Its coded protein is CASSVGATSTDTQYF.